These 14 T cell receptor beta chains originate from one sample sequenced in a study of OX40 agonist ivuxolimab in advanced cancers. Assay: immunoSEQ multiplex PCR; the TCRdb copy retains only in-frame clones and omits some. The sample has roughly 100,000 clones; around 91% are singletons. The sample here was CD4+ or CD8+ T cells sorted from blood, taken in a trial of the OX40 agonist ivuxolimab. The origin of the receptors is an adult with an advanced solid tumor such as melanoma, head and neck, liver or kidney cancer.

This sequence joins TRBV5-4 and TRBJ1-6; 11 nucleotides match TRBD1. This CDR3 has 17 residues. V was clipped by 5 bases and J by 5 bases; unmatched bases: 9. Germline values: CDR1 SGHNT, CDR2 YYREEE (reference sequence). For the CDR3, the DNA is TGTGCCAGCAGTTCCGGACAGGGGGCGCGGAATAATTCACCCCTCCACTTT. This encodes CASSSGQGARNNSPLHF. Filled out from reference TRBV5-4 and TRBJ1-6, the complete variable domain reads ETGVTQSPTHLIKTRGQQVTLRCSSQSGHNTVSWYQQALGQGPQFIFQYYREEENGRGNFPPRFSGLQFPNYSSELNVNALELDDSALYLCASSSGQGARNNSPLHFGNGTRLTVT.

The rearrangement joins TRBV4-1 to TRBJ2-5; 9 bases are shared with TRBD1. Trimming took 4 bases from V and 5 from J; bases not matched to a gene: 11. Germline V gene lookup returns CDR1 MGHRA and CDR2 YSYEKL. This CDR3 has 16 amino acids. CDR3 amino acids: CASSPPGQGISETQYF. The CDR3 nucleotides are TGCGCCAGCAGCCCTCCCGGACAGGGGATTTCGGAGACCCAGTACTTC.

V and J are TRBV6-1 and TRBJ2-5; D is perhaps TRBD1 or TRBD2 (6 bases each). This CDR3 has 14 residues. CDR1 and CDR2 from the germline V gene are MNHNS and SASEGT. V lost 6 bases and J lost 2, with 13 bases in between. CDR3 protein: CASRKTGTQETQYF. As DNA, the CDR3 is TGTGCCAGCAGGAAAACAGGGACTCAAGAGACCCAGTACTTC.

The chain uses TRBV7-9 and TRBJ1-1; 8 bases are shared with TRBD1. The CDR3 contains 17 residues. Germline V CDR1 and CDR2: SEHNR, FQNEAQ (reference sequence). Germline trimming cut 1 base from V and 4 bases from J; bases unmatched to any gene: 11. The CDR3 reads CASSLGGAGGGSTEAFF. The DNA for the CDR3 is TGTGCCAGCAGCTTAGGGGGCGCAGGGGGCGGGAGCACTGAAGCTTTCTTT. Using reference TRBV7-9 and TRBJ1-1 for the parts outside the CDR3, the full variable domain is DTGVSQNPRHKITKRGQNVTFRCDPISEHNRLYWYRQTLGQGPEFLTYFQNEAQLEKSRLLSDRFSAERPKGSFSTLEIQRTEQGDSAMYLCASSLGGAGGGSTEAFFGQGTRLTVV.

This clone was seen only a few times. The chain combines TRBV27 with TRBJ1-2; 8 bases line up with TRBD1. The junction had 4 bases not matched to a gene; V was cut back by 6 bases and J by 4 bases. The CDR3 is made up of 13 amino acids. CDR1 is MNHEY, CDR2 SMNVEV, per germline (reference sequence). The CDR3 sequence: CASRLTGGYGYTF. Written as DNA, the CDR3 is TGTGCCAGCAGACTTACAGGGGGCTATGGCTACACCTTC.

V gene TRBV5-4 combines with J gene TRBJ2-1; 8 bases line up with TRBD2. V was pared by 0 bases and J by 7 bases, with 3 bases of the junction left unmatched. The CDR3 extends over 14 amino acids. CDR1 and CDR2 (germline): SGHNT, YYREEE (reference sequence). In DNA form, the CDR3 reads TGTGCCAGCAGCTTGGTGGCTAGCGGGAATGAGCAGTTCTTC. Encoded protein: CASSLVASGNEQFF. The full variable domain, with the rest looked up from reference TRBV5-4 and TRBJ2-1, is ETGVTQSPTHLIKTRGQQVTLRCSSQSGHNTVSWYQQALGQGPQFIFQYYREEENGRGNFPPRFSGLQFPNYSSELNVNALELDDSALYLCASSLVASGNEQFFGPGTRLTVL.

CDR3 sequence reads: CASSLSYRGADTQYF. In DNA form, the CDR3 reads TGTGCCAGCAGTTTATCGTACAGGGGCGCAGATACGCAGTATTTT. The chain combines TRBV27 with TRBJ2-3; 7 nucleotides agree with TRBD1. The CDR3 loop spans 15 amino acids. J gave up 4 bases and V 0 bases, and 4 bases lay outside the gene matches. CDR1 MNHEY and CDR2 SMNVEV come from the germline V gene (reference sequence).

The rearrangement links TRBV11-3 to TRBJ2-3, with 8 positions matching TRBD1. The CDR3 has 16 residues. Trimming took 1 base from V and 2 from J; bases not matched to a gene: 5. Germline values: CDR1 SGHNT, CDR2 YENEEA. The chain's CDR3 is CASSLGMTGATDTQYF. DNA of the CDR3: TGTGCCAGCAGCTTAGGAATGACAGGGGCCACAGATACGCAGTATTTT. Drawing the rest from reference TRBV11-3 and TRBJ2-3, the complete variable domain is EAGVVQSPRYKIIEKKQPVAFWCNPISGHNTLYWYLQNLGQGPELLIRYENEEAVDDSQLPKDRFSAERLKGVDSTLKIQPAELGDSAVYLCASSLGMTGATDTQYFGPGTRLTVL.

This clone occurred once. The V gene is TRBV6-6, the J gene TRBJ2-2; D remains ambiguous. The germline CDR1 and CDR2 sequences are MNHNY and SVGAGI (reference sequence). This CDR3 region has 13 residues. The ends were cut back, 6 bases at V and 6 bases at J, with 11 bases in the middle. The CDR3 sequence: CASRAHLAGELFF. CDR3 in DNA: TGTGCCAGCAGGGCTCACTTAGCCGGGGAGCTGTTTTTT.

This chain connects TRBV30 to TRBJ2-1; 9 positions match TRBD2. Looked up from germline, CDR1 is GTSNPN and CDR2 is SVGIG (reference sequence). V trimming: 6 bases; J trimming: 2 bases; junction bases outside the gene matches: 8. The CDR3 contains 15 residues. The CDR3 bases are TGTGCCTGTTTACCACTAGCGGGTGCCTACAATGAGCAGTTCTTC. Encoded protein: CACLPLAGAYNEQFF. Supplemented by reference TRBV30 and TRBJ2-1, the full variable domain reads SQTIHQWPATLVQPVGSPLSLECTVEGTSNPNLYWYRQAAGRGLQLLFYSVGIGQISSEVPQNLSASRPQDRQFILSSKKLLLSDSGFYLCACLPLAGAYNEQFFGPGTRLTVL.

The chain employs TRBV27 and TRBJ2-1; D possibly corresponds to TRBD2 (6 bases). Per germline, CDR1 MNHEY and CDR2 SMNVEV (reference sequence). With 6 bases removed from V and 5 bases from J, the gap between germline ends came to 26 bases. This CDR3 is 18 amino acids long. The CDR3 reads CASSFTGGGSRRHNEQFF. As DNA, the CDR3 is TGTGCCAGCAGCTTCACCGGGGGAGGTTCGCGACGTCACAATGAGCAGTTCTTC.

The V and J genes are TRBV11-2 and TRBJ1-1; no definite D call. The CDR3 contains 13 residues. Germline-derived CDR1 and CDR2 are SGHAT and FQNNGV. Deletions cut 2 bases from V and 0 bases from J, with 4 bases between. The CDR3 loop reads CASSLRMNTEAFF. The CDR3 region has the DNA TGTGCCAGCAGCTTAAGAATGAACACTGAAGCTTTCTTT.

CDR3 coding DNA: TGCGCCAGCAGTGAGGGCCCGGACAGTTACGGAAACACCATATATTTT. It specifies CASSEGPDSYGNTIYF. The genes are TRBV10-2 and TRBJ1-3; D might be TRBD1 (6 bases). From germline, CDR1 is WSHSY and CDR2 SAAADI. V was clipped by 2 bases and J by 4 bases, with 15 bases between them. CDR3 length: 16 residues.

The chain joins TRBV4-1 to TRBJ1-5; D gene unclear. The CDR3 runs 16 residues. V lost 1 base to trimming and J lost 3 bases, with 13 bases between them. Per the germline V gene, CDR1 is MGHRA and CDR2 is YSYEKL. The CDR3 spells CASSQAVGVLNQPQHF. CDR3 sequence (DNA): TGCGCCAGCAGCCAAGCTGTCGGGGTCCTCAATCAGCCCCAGCATTTT.